This is a list of T cell receptor beta chains from one sample in a study of blood T cells in healthy people across ages. TCRdb re-analysed the 5' RACE reads in MiXCR, keeping a single row per CDR3 protein. This sample has around 870,000 distinct CDR3 sequences, with 29% found just once. The material sequenced was blood. These receptors were taken from a woman at least 80 years old in good health. Each CDR3 is given with its conserved first and last residue. Fields, in order: J gene, D gene, V gene, CDR3 protein. The D gene is left open where the match is weak.

>TRBJ2-1|TRBD1|TRBV27
CASSMGTGGQETQFF
>TRBJ2-5|NA|TRBV7-2
CASSFPGGESETQYF
>TRBJ2-1|TRBD2|TRBV27
CASSLQRGGFNEQFF
>TRBJ2-1|NA|TRBV5-1
CASSLVGAQNEQFF
>TRBJ1-6|NA|TRBV7-2
CASRPLGFQGPSSYNSPLHF
>TRBJ1-4|NA|TRBV7-2
CASSPGTQVTRLFF
>TRBJ2-2|NA|TRBV20-1
CSARDFGGLGTGELFF
>TRBJ1-2|NA|TRBV20-1
CSAPAQGNGYTF
>TRBJ2-5|TRBD2|TRBV28
CASSLGRAAGETQYF
>TRBJ1-6|NA|TRBV12-3/TRBV12-4
CASSPDTDNSPPHF
>TRBJ1-4|NA|TRBV7-2
CASSLAGGGHNEKLFF
>TRBJ1-1|NA|TRBV6-2/TRBV6-3
CASSFLSGRGNTEAFF
>TRBJ2-7|TRBD1|TRBV15
CATSDARDRGSYEQYF
>TRBJ2-7|NA|TRBV5-1
CASSLAPGQGYEQYF
>TRBJ2-7|NA|TRBV27
CASKNRGGEQYF
>TRBJ2-2|NA|TRBV7-9
CASSSSGGSGELFF
>TRBJ2-1|NA|TRBV4-3
CASSQGYSGGYNEQFF
>TRBJ1-1|TRBD1|TRBV7-9
CASSYSGTVNTEAFF
>TRBJ2-3|NA|TRBV20-1
CSARGIAATDTQYF
>TRBJ2-7|TRBD1|TRBV7-9
CASSLGPGGYYEQYF
>TRBJ1-2|NA|TRBV29-1
CSVDWGGAEGYTF